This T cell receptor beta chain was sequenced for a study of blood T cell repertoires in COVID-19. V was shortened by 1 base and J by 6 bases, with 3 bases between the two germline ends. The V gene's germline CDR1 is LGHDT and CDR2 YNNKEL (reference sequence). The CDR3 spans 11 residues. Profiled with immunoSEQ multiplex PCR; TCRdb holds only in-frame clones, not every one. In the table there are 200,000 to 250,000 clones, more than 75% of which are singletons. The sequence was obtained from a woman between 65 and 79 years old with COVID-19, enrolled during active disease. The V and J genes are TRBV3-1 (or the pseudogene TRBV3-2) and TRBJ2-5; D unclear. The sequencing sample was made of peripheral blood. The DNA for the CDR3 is TGTGCCAGCAGCCAAGGGCAGACCCAGTACTTC. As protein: CASSQGQTQYF.